What follows are 28 T cell receptor beta chains derived from one specimen sequenced in a study of T cell responses to AZD1222 COVID-19 vaccine. Method: immunoSEQ multiplex PCR; TCRdb's copy keeps in-frame clones and lacks some. The sample holds under 85,000 clones, approximately 86% seen once. The sample consisted of peripheral blood, taken on day 0 of MenACWY control vaccination. The receptors were sampled from an adult in good health.

Only one count was recorded for this clone. The J gene is TRBJ1-1, the V gene TRBV11-3; no reliable D call. Trimming cost V 5 bases and J 1 base, with 14 bases left between them. This CDR3 has 15 residues. Germline V lookup: CDR1 SGHNT, CDR2 YENEEA. The CDR3 loop reads CASSPGGGANTEAFF. CDR3 in DNA: TGTGCCAGCAGCCCTGGAGGAGGAGCGAACACTGAAGCTTTCTTT.

This sequence joins TRBV29-1 and TRBJ1-5, with 7 bases fitting TRBD1. The CDR3 sequence is 14 residues long. The junction had 13 bases not matched to a gene; V was cut back by 6 bases and J by 8 bases. Germline V gene lookup returns CDR1 SQVTM and CDR2 ANQGSEA. CDR3 sequence reads: CSVVLTGKSKPQHF. CDR3 DNA: TGCAGCGTGGTATTGACAGGGAAGTCGAAGCCCCAGCATTTT.

The rearrangement joins TRBV7-2 to TRBJ1-2; D not resolved. From germline, CDR1 is SGHTA and CDR2 FQGNSA. This CDR3 is built from 15 residues. V was pared by 5 bases and J by 0 bases, with 13 bases between. The CDR3 loop is CASSPTRGTNYGYTF. DNA for the CDR3: TGTGCCAGCAGCCCTACCAGAGGGACTAACTATGGCTACACCTTC.

The rearrangement joins TRBV6-6 to TRBJ1-4; D may be TRBD1 (6 bases). Germline-derived CDR1 and CDR2 are MNHNY and SVGAGI (reference sequence). This CDR3 is 14 amino acids long. The V end was cut by 4 bases, the J end by 5 bases, with 11 bases between. The CDR3 protein is CASSWGQENEKLFF. CDR3 sequence (DNA): TGTGCCAGCAGTTGGGGGCAGGAAAATGAAAAACTGTTTTTT.

The V and J genes are TRBV18 and TRBJ1-2; D is undetermined. The V gene's germline CDR1 is KGHSH and CDR2 LQKENI. The CDR3 is 15 residues long. Trimming removed 2 bases from V and 4 bases from J, with 14 bases in between. The CDR3 sequence: CASSPAKDAGYGYTF. CDR3 nucleotides: TGTGCCAGCTCACCAGCTAAAGATGCGGGCTATGGCTACACCTTC.

This clone is a singleton in its sample. This chain connects TRBV9 to TRBJ2-2; TRBD1 agrees at 9 bases. V lost 2 bases to trimming and J lost 6 bases; unmatched junction nucleotides: 8. This CDR3 contains 16 residues. Germline V lookup: CDR1 SGDLS, CDR2 YYNGEE. Written as DNA, the CDR3 is TGTGCCAGCAGCGTCGTTGGACAGGGGAAAGCCGGGGAGCTGTTTTTT. This translates into CASSVVGQGKAGELFF.

V gene TRBV30 combines with J gene TRBJ2-5, with D tentatively TRBD1 (5 bases). Germline V CDR1 and CDR2: GTSNPN, SVGIG (reference sequence). The CDR3 runs 15 residues. V lost 0 bases to trimming and J lost 2 bases, with 13 bases between them. CDR3 residues: CAWSVPPGWQETQYF. CDR3 bases: TGTGCCTGGAGTGTACCGCCAGGGTGGCAAGAGACCCAGTACTTC.

CDR3 sequence: CASSRQAGSNQPQHF. As DNA, the CDR3 is TGTGCCAGTAGTAGGCAGGCTGGTTCCAATCAGCCCCAGCATTTT. V gene TRBV19 combines with J gene TRBJ1-5; no firm D call. The germline V and J ends were trimmed by 4 bases and 3 bases, with 13 bases remaining between them. Germline values: CDR1 LNHDA, CDR2 SQIVND (reference sequence). The CDR3 runs to 15 residues.

The rearrangement joins TRBV28 to TRBJ2-5, with 15 bases aligning to TRBD2. V was pared by 8 bases and J by 5 bases, with 3 bases of the junction left unmatched. Looked up from germline, CDR1 is MDHEN and CDR2 is SYDVKM. There are 14 residues in the CDR3. The CDR3 sequence is CASRTSGGAETQYF. The DNA of the CDR3 is TGTGCCAGCCGGACTAGCGGGGGGGCGGAGACCCAGTACTTC.

This clone was found a few times. This sequence joins TRBV5-1 and TRBJ2-5; TRBD1 aligns across 8 bases. The CDR3 is made up of 16 amino acids. V was clipped by 2 bases and J by 2 bases; unmatched bases: 8. The germline CDR1 and CDR2 sequences are SGHRS and YFSETQ. This chain's CDR3 is CASSFGDRGEQETQYF. The CDR3 coding sequence is TGCGCCAGCAGCTTCGGCGACAGGGGTGAACAAGAGACCCAGTACTTC.

V usage is TRBV9 and J usage is TRBJ1-1; perhaps TRBD1 as D (5 bases). This CDR3 spans 16 amino acids. Germline lookup yields CDR1 SGDLS and CDR2 YYNGEE. V lost 2 bases to trimming and J lost 4 bases, with 18 bases between them. CDR3 sequence: CASSVSPGGGFTEAFF. CDR3 nucleotides: TGTGCCAGCAGCGTTTCTCCCGGGGGGGGATTCACTGAAGCTTTCTTT.

The chain recombines TRBV21-1 with TRBJ2-7; the DNA was not compared with TRBD2, the D call given in the table. TRBV21-1 represents a pseudogene. The CDR3 length is 15 residues. CDR3 nucleotide sequence: TGTGCCAGCAGCAAACGGGAAGGCGATAGGTACGAGCAGTACTTC. It encodes CASSKREGDRYEQYF.

The chain combines TRBV30 with TRBJ1-1; D is possibly TRBD1 (6 bases). The length of the CDR3 is 12 residues. Per the germline V gene, CDR1 is GTSNPN and CDR2 is SVGIG (reference sequence). Trimming removed 5 bases at V and 1 base at J, with 8 bases between. The CDR3 DNA reads as TGTGCCTGGGAGGGGGGGAACACTGAAGCTTTCTTT. Its translation: CAWEGGNTEAFF.

The chain couples TRBV23-1 to TRBJ1-1; D possibly corresponds to TRBD1 (6 bases). TRBV23-1 is flagged as an ORF with uncertain function. Deletions cut 7 bases from V and 0 bases from J, with 24 bases between. This CDR3 contains 18 residues. The CDR3 bases are TGCGCCAGCAAGGGGGAGAACAGGTCCCTCTACATGAACACTGAAGCTTTCTTT. Translated, it gives CASKGENRSLYMNTEAFF.

The chain has TRBV5-4 and TRBJ2-3, with a weak D call TRBD1 (5 bases). The CDR3 covers 15 residues. Trimming took off 3 bases at V and 6 bases at J, with 17 bases between the two ends. Germline values: CDR1 SGHNT, CDR2 YYREEE (reference sequence). CDR3 sequence reads: CASSSWFGRVDTQYF. Written as DNA, the CDR3 is TGTGCCAGCAGCTCCTGGTTCGGCAGGGTGGATACGCAGTATTTT.

The chain couples TRBV29-1 to TRBJ1-3; D possibly corresponds to TRBD1 (5 bases). V dropped 6 bases and J dropped 2 bases, with 14 bases sitting between them. The CDR3 sequence is 14 residues long. Looked up from germline, CDR1 is SQVTM and CDR2 is ANQGSEA. CDR3 nucleotide sequence: TGCAGCGTCCTGGAGGGGACGGCTGGAAACACCATATATTTT. This translates into CSVLEGTAGNTIYF.

This chain joins TRBV5-4 and TRBJ2-7, with 7 bases lining up with TRBD1. The CDR3 has 17 residues. The germline CDR1 and CDR2 sequences are SGHNT and YYREEE (reference sequence). The V and J ends lost 4 bases and 2 bases, in that order; junction bases with no gene match: 15. This CDR3 reads CASSPRRGGSGAYEQYF. DNA for the CDR3: TGTGCCAGCAGCCCACGAAGAGGGGGCTCAGGAGCCTACGAGCAGTACTTC.

V is TRBV2 and J is TRBJ1-2, with 8 positions matching TRBD1. The CDR3 sequence is 13 residues long. The trim removed 2 bases at V and 8 bases at J, leaving 4 bases unmatched. Per germline, CDR1 SNHLY and CDR2 FYNNEI. CDR3 sequence (DNA): TGTGCCAGCAGTGAACAGGGGGCGAGCGGCTACACCTTC. Its translation is CASSEQGASGYTF.

V usage is TRBV19 and J usage is TRBJ1-4; D possibly corresponds to TRBD1 (6 bases). Per the germline V gene, CDR1 is LNHDA and CDR2 is SQIVND (reference sequence). V was shortened by 3 bases and J by 8 bases, with 16 bases between the two germline ends. The CDR3 is made up of 15 amino acids. This CDR3 reads CASSITGRKGEKLFF. The CDR3, as DNA: TGTGCCAGTAGTATTACAGGGAGGAAGGGAGAAAAACTGTTTTTT.

The chain has TRBV6-6 and TRBJ2-5; weak D call: TRBD1 (6 bases). Germline assignment: CDR1 MNHNY and CDR2 SVGAGI (reference sequence). The CDR3 totals 15 residues. The V gene lost 6 bases and the J gene lost 2 bases, with 16 bases spanning the gap. CDR3 sequence (DNA): TGTGCCAGCAGGGTACAGGGAACCTATCAAGAGACCCAGTACTTC. It encodes CASRVQGTYQETQYF.

The chain employs TRBV27 and TRBJ2-3, with TRBD1 identical over 12 bases. This CDR3 region has 15 residues. The V and J ends lost 7 bases and 5 bases, in that order; junction bases with no gene match: 7. The V gene's germline CDR1 is MNHEY and CDR2 SMNVEV (reference sequence). The CDR3 here is CASMDWDRGQDTQYF. The CDR3 DNA reads as TGTGCCAGCATGGACTGGGACAGGGGGCAAGATACGCAGTATTTT.

The chain combines TRBV20-1 with TRBJ1-1; D perhaps matches TRBD1 (5 bases). The germline V gene encodes CDR1 DFQATT and CDR2 SNEGSKA (reference sequence). This CDR3 region has 11 residues. The CDR3 loop reads CRATQGSEAFF. The CDR3 DNA follows: TGCAGAGCCACCCAGGGTTCTGAAGCTTTCTTT.

This chain connects TRBV7-8 to TRBJ2-3, with 9 bases that match TRBD1. V gave up 0 bases and J gave up 4 bases; unmatched junction bases: 8. Germline-derived CDR1 and CDR2 are SGHVS and FQNEAQ. The CDR3 consists of 17 residues. CDR3 coding DNA: TGTGCCAGCAGCTTAGCGCTAAGACAGGGGGAGGCAGATACGCAGTATTTT. Translated, it gives CASSLALRQGEADTQYF. The full variable domain, in which reference TRBV7-8 and TRBJ2-3 provide the parts outside the CDR3, is GAGVSQSPRYKVAKRGQDVALRCDPISGHVSLFWYQQALGQGPEFLTYFQNEAQLDKSGLPSDRFFAERPEGSVSTLKIQRTQQEDSAVYLCASSLALRQGEADTQYFGPGTRLTVL.

This clone showed up just a few times. The chain combines TRBV6-4 with TRBJ2-2, with TRBD1 as a possible D gene (6 bases). CDR3 length equals 15 residues. Germline-derived CDR1 and CDR2 are MRHNA and SNTAGT. Deletions cut 6 bases from V and 0 bases from J, with 11 bases between. The DNA of the CDR3 is TGTGCCAGCAGCCGCGAGGGGGCGAACACCGGGGAGCTGTTTTTT. As protein: CASSREGANTGELFF.

This clone was seen once. The V call is TRBV6-1, the J call TRBJ1-2; no reliable D call. This CDR3 is built from 14 residues. The germline V gene encodes CDR1 MNHNS and CDR2 SASEGT. V shed 0 bases and J shed 8 bases, with 13 bases lying between them. The CDR3 loop reads CASSEALQAGGYTF. The CDR3 DNA reads as TGTGCCAGCAGTGAAGCGTTGCAGGCGGGAGGCTACACCTTC.

V usage is TRBV19 and J usage is TRBJ1-5; a weak D match, TRBD1 (6 bases). The CDR3 totals 17 residues. Germline loops: CDR1 LNHDA, CDR2 SQIVND (reference sequence). V lost 3 bases and J lost 2, with 17 bases in between. The CDR3 here is CASSITTGNRGNQPQHF. The CDR3 nucleotides read TGTGCCAGTAGTATTACGACTGGGAACAGGGGCAATCAGCCCCAGCATTTT. The entire variable domain, with the rest obtained from reference TRBV19 and TRBJ1-5, is as follows: DGGITQSPKYLFRKEGQNVTLSCEQNLNHDAMYWYRQDPGQGLRLIYYSQIVNDFQKGDIAEGYSVSREKKESFPLTVTSAQKNPTAFYLCASSITTGNRGNQPQHFGDGTRLSIL.

This chain joins TRBV28 and TRBJ1-4; D is undetermined. Trimming shortened V by 4 bases and J by 8 bases, and 14 bases separated the two germline ends. Per germline, CDR1 MDHEN and CDR2 SYDVKM. This CDR3 comprises 14 residues. The CDR3 loop is CASSSIGRGEKLFF. The CDR3 DNA reads TGTGCCAGCAGTTCAATAGGACGCGGCGAAAAACTGTTTTTT.

The chain employs TRBV19 and TRBJ1-2, with TRBD1 as a possible D gene (6 bases). V was shortened by 1 base and J by 6 bases, with 12 bases between the two germline ends. The germline gives CDR1 LNHDA, CDR2 SQIVND (reference sequence). This CDR3 region has 14 residues. CDR3 sequence (DNA): TGTGCCAGTAGTATAGCAGGGACATTTAATGGCTACACCTTC. Its protein is CASSIAGTFNGYTF.